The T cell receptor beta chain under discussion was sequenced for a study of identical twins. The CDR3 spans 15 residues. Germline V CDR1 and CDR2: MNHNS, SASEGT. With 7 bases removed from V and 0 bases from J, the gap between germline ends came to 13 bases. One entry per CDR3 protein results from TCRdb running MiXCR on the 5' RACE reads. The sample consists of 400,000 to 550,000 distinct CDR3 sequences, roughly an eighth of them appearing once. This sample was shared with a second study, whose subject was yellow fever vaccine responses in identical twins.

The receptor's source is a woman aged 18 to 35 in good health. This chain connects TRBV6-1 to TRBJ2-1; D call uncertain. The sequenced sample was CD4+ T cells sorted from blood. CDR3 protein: CASTKDTSSYNEQFF. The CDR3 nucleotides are TGTGCCAGCACCAAAGACACCAGCTCCTACAATGAGCAGTTCTTC.